These 2 T cell receptor beta chains were all obtained from the same sample, sequenced in a study of early stage breast cancer tumors. The method was immunoSEQ multiplex PCR; TCRdb's version includes in-frame clones alone and lacks a portion of them. The sample has some 72,000 clones; 65% to 85% are singletons. The sequenced sample consisted of blood. These receptors were taken from a person between 60 and 70 years old with breast cancer.

This chain joins TRBV5-5 and TRBJ1-4; a possible D gene is TRBD1 (5 bases). The CDR3 runs 16 residues. CDR1 and CDR2 from the germline V gene are SGHKS and YYEKEE (reference sequence). Trimming shortened V by 4 bases and J by 6 bases, and 19 bases separated the two germline ends. The CDR3 loop reads CASSGGQGQDYEKLFF. CDR3 nucleotide sequence: TGTGCCAGCAGCGGCGGACAAGGCCAAGACTATGAAAAACTGTTTTTT.

The chain recombines TRBV11-3 with TRBJ1-2, with 10 nucleotides matching TRBD1. Germline trimming cut 3 bases from V and 6 bases from J; bases unmatched to any gene: 7. Germline CDR1 is SGHNT and CDR2 is YENEEA. This CDR3 comprises 15 residues. DNA of the CDR3: TGTGCCAGCAGCTTGGGACAGGGGAGTATCGATGGCTACACCTTC. It encodes CASSLGQGSIDGYTF.